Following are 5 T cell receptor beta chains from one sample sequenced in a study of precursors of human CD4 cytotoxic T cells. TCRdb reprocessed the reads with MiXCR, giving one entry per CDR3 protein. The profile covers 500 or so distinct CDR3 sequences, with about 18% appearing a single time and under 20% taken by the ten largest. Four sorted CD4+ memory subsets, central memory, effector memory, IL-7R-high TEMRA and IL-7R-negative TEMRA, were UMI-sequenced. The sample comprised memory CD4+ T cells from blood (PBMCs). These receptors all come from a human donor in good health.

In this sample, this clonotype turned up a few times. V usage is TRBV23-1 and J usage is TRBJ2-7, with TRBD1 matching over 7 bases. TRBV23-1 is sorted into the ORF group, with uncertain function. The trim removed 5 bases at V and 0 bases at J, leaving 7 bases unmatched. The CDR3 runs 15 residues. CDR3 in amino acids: CASSSDRRYSYEQYF. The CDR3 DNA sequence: TGCGCCAGCAGTTCGGACAGGAGGTACTCCTACGAGCAGTACTTC.

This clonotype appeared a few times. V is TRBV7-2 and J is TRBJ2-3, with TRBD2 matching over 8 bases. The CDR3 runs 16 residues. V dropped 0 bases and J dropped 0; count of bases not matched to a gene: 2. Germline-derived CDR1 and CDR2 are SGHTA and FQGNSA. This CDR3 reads CASSLAGGRSTDTQYF. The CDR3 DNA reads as TGTGCCAGCAGCTTAGCTGGCGGGAGGAGCACAGATACGCAGTATTTT.

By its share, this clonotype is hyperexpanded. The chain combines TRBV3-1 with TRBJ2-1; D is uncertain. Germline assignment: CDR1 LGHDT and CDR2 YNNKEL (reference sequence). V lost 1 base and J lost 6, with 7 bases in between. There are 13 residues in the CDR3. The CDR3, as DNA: TGTGCCAGCAGCCAAGGGCGTACCAATGAGCAGTTCTTC. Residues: CASSQGRTNEQFF.

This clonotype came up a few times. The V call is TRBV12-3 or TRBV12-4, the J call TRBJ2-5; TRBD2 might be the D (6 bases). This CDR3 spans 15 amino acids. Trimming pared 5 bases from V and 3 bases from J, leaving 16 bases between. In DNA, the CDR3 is TGTGCCAGCAGTATCGGGATATTAGCGGAAGAGACCCAGTACTTC. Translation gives CASSIGILAEETQYF.

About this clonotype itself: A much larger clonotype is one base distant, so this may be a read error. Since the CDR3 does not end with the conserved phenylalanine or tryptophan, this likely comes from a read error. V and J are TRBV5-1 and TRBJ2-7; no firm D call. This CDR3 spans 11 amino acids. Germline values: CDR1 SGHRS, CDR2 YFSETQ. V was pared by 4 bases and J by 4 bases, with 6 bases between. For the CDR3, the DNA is TGCGCCAGCAGCCTTGGATACGAGCAGTACTAC. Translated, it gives CASSLGYEQYY.